Shown below are 22 T cell receptor beta chains from a single sample sequenced in a study of cytomegalovirus exposure and HLA in healthy donors. The PCR ran on 60 Vbeta and 13 Jbeta primers. The assay was immunoSEQ multiplex PCR, and TCRdb's table has in-frame clones only and misses some. The sample lists roughly 150,000 clones; roughly four fifths were seen once. What was sequenced was PBMCs. The receptors here all came from a man under 40 in good health and CMV-seronegative.

The chain recombines TRBV27 with TRBJ1-2; the D is unclear. The V end lost 6 bases, the J end lost 4 bases, and 15 bases lay between the germline ends. The length of the CDR3 is 14 residues. CDR1 and CDR2 (germline): MNHEY, SMNVEV (reference sequence). DNA for the CDR3: TGTGCCAGCAGCAGACGGTTTCGGGGCTATGGCTACACCTTC. The encoded protein is CASSRRFRGYGYTF.

This clone was found once. The chain uses TRBV5-1 and TRBJ2-7; TRBD1 matches 10 bases. V dropped 4 bases and J dropped 6; count of bases not matched to a gene: 7. This CDR3 contains 14 residues. Germline lookup yields CDR1 SGHRS and CDR2 YFSETQ. CDR3 sequence reads: CASSPGQGDSEQYF. CDR3 nucleotides: TGCGCCAGCAGCCCCGGACAGGGGGACTCCGAGCAGTACTTC.

V and J are TRBV5-1 and TRBJ2-7; 7 nucleotides match TRBD2. This CDR3 is built from 15 residues. CDR1 is SGHRS and CDR2 is YFSETQ in the germline V gene. Trimming at V came to 0 bases and at J to 0 bases, leaving 3 bases not matched to a gene. CDR3 sequence (DNA): TGCGCCAGCAGCTTGGGCGGGAGTTTCTCCTACGAGCAGTACTTC. Translating it yields CASSLGGSFSYEQYF.

The rearrangement uses TRBV5-8 and TRBJ1-4; 7 bases fit TRBD1. The CDR3 has 16 residues. Germline CDR1 SGHTS, CDR2 YDEGEE. V dropped 0 bases and J dropped 3; count of bases not matched to a gene: 5. The CDR3 loop is CASSLVGGRANEKLFF. CDR3 coding DNA: TGTGCCAGCAGCTTGGTAGGGGGCCGAGCTAATGAAAAACTGTTTTTT.

This clone was detected only once. The CDR3 sequence is CASSSGTGYGGYTF. In DNA, the CDR3 is TGTGCCAGCAGCTCCGGGACAGGGTACGGTGGCTACACCTTC. The chain recombines TRBV5-4 with TRBJ1-2; TRBD1 aligns across 9 bases. The V gene end was trimmed by 3 bases and the J gene end by 7 bases; junction bases not matched to a gene: 7. The length of the CDR3 is 14 residues. CDR1 is SGHNT and CDR2 is YYREEE in the germline V gene (reference sequence).

This chain connects TRBV28 to TRBJ1-1; D uncertain. The CDR3 is made up of 14 amino acids. The germline CDR1 and CDR2 sequences are MDHEN and SYDVKM. Trimming left V 5 bases short and J 5 bases short, with 15 bases between. DNA of the CDR3: TGTGCCAGCAGTCATCAACCTGCCAGGACTGAAGCTTTCTTT. Protein product: CASSHQPARTEAFF.

V usage is TRBV5-1 and J usage is TRBJ1-4; 7 nucleotides agree with TRBD1. From germline, CDR1 is SGHRS and CDR2 YFSETQ. V gave up 3 bases and J gave up 5 bases; unmatched junction bases: 1. The CDR3 spans 13 residues. The CDR3 is CASSWGQNEKLFF. The CDR3 DNA reads as TGCGCCAGCAGCTGGGGACAGAATGAAAAACTGTTTTTT.

The rearrangement uses TRBV10-3 and TRBJ2-7; D possibly corresponds to TRBD2 (6 bases). The germline V gene has CDR1 ENHRY and CDR2 SYGVKD. The CDR3 is 16 residues long. V shed 0 bases and J shed 3 bases, with 15 bases lying between them. The CDR3 DNA sequence: TGTGCCATCAGTGAGTCCGGTAGCGGCCGAGGCTACGAGCAGTACTTC. Residues: CAISESGSGRGYEQYF.

CDR3 region: CASSMDRDYGYTF. CDR3 DNA sequence: TGTGCCAGCAGTATGGACAGGGACTATGGCTACACCTTC. The chain employs TRBV6-6 and TRBJ1-2, with TRBD1 matching 8 bases. This CDR3 spans 13 amino acids. Germline V gives CDR1 MNHNY, CDR2 SVGAGI (reference sequence). V lost 5 bases, J lost 3 bases, and 2 bases stayed unmatched.

J is TRBJ2-1 and V is TRBV7-3; TRBD2 matches at 14 bases. V dropped 5 bases and J dropped 6; count of bases not matched to a gene: 3. Germline lookup yields CDR1 SGHTA and CDR2 FQGTGA. CDR3 length equals 15 residues. CDR3 region: CASSQGTSGSNEQFF. The CDR3 bases are TGTGCCAGCAGCCAGGGGACTAGCGGGAGCAATGAGCAGTTCTTC.

V and J are TRBV6-6 and TRBJ2-4, with D perhaps TRBD2 (6 bases). Germline loops: CDR1 MNHNY, CDR2 SVGAGI (reference sequence). This CDR3 has 16 amino acids. Between the trimmed V and J ends, which lost 0 bases and 7 bases, there was a span of 16 bases. This CDR3 is CASSYSGRGGENIQYF. Here the CDR3 DNA reads TGTGCCAGCAGTTACTCAGGGCGGGGCGGGGAGAACATTCAGTACTTC.

This rearrangement joins TRBV29-1 to TRBJ2-1; maybe TRBD2 (6 bases). This CDR3 has 13 residues. Deletions cut 6 bases from V and 8 bases from J, with 17 bases between. In germline, CDR1 is SQVTM, CDR2 ANQGSEA. CDR3 nucleotides: TGCAGCGTCGCCAGGCGGGGAGACGATGAGCAGTTCTTC. It specifies CSVARRGDDEQFF.

The rearrangement links TRBV5-1 to TRBJ2-3; 9 positions match TRBD2. This CDR3 has 15 amino acids. Germline values: CDR1 SGHRS, CDR2 YFSETQ. J gave up 3 bases and V 4 bases, and 6 bases lay outside the gene matches. This CDR3 reads CASSPTGLATDTQYF. For the CDR3, the DNA is TGCGCCAGCAGCCCCACGGGACTAGCAACAGATACGCAGTATTTT.

The V call is TRBV6-1, the J call TRBJ2-5; 8 nucleotides align to TRBD1. V shed 7 bases, J shed 5 bases, and the junction held 12 bases outside the gene matches. Looked up from germline, CDR1 is MNHNS and CDR2 is SASEGT. There are 15 residues in the CDR3. As DNA, the CDR3 is TGTGCCAGCATCACCAGTCGGGCAGGGGGCGAGACCCAGTACTTC. Encoded protein: CASITSRAGGETQYF.

The gene calls are TRBV29-1 and TRBJ2-1, with TRBD2 matching over 8 bases. The CDR3 runs to 14 residues. Looked up from germline, CDR1 is SQVTM and CDR2 is ANQGSEA. V lost 7 bases to trimming and J lost 2 bases; unmatched junction nucleotides: 7. The CDR3, as DNA: TGCAGCGCCCCCTTAGCGGGAACCTACAATGAGCAGTTCTTC. This encodes CSAPLAGTYNEQFF.

The V gene is TRBV2, the J gene TRBJ2-1; 8 bases are a match to TRBD2. The junction had 6 bases not matched to a gene; V was cut back by 5 bases and J by 6 bases. This CDR3 region has 14 residues. Germline assignment: CDR1 SNHLY and CDR2 FYNNEI. The CDR3 sequence is CASSSAGTSNEQFF. Written as DNA, the CDR3 is TGTGCCAGCAGTTCTGCCGGGACTAGCAATGAGCAGTTCTTC.

The chain uses TRBV2 and TRBJ2-7; D not resolved. The V and J ends lost 5 bases and 3 bases respectively, with 5 bases between them. The CDR3 is 11 amino acids. Germline lookup yields CDR1 SNHLY and CDR2 FYNNEI. This CDR3 is CASSRSYEQYF. CDR3 coding DNA: TGTGCCAGCAGTCGGAGCTACGAGCAGTACTTC.

A note on this clone: Other DNA sequences in this sample translate to the same CDR3. The chain has TRBV2 and TRBJ1-3; D perhaps matches TRBD1 (5 bases). The CDR3 sequence is 14 residues long. Trimming removed 3 bases from V and 0 bases from J, with 6 bases in between. Germline loops: CDR1 SNHLY, CDR2 FYNNEI. CDR3 residues: CASSEQGSGNTIYF. The DNA for the CDR3 is TGTGCCAGCAGTGAGCAGGGCTCTGGAAACACCATATATTTT.

V gene TRBV7-2 combines with J gene TRBJ2-3; 9 bases match TRBD2. V lost 5 bases, J lost 4 bases, and 10 bases stayed unmatched. Germline CDR1 is SGHTA and CDR2 is FQGNSA. The CDR3 runs to 16 residues. The CDR3 loop reads CASSPRTSVTADTQYF. The CDR3 DNA is TGTGCCAGCAGCCCGCGGACTAGCGTTACAGCAGATACGCAGTATTTT.

The genes are TRBV11-2 and TRBJ2-7, with TRBD2 matching over 7 bases. V lost 8 bases, J lost 3 bases, and 13 bases stayed unmatched. The CDR3 contains 15 residues. CDR1 SGHAT and CDR2 FQNNGV come from the germline V gene. CDR3 in amino acids: CASRLAPSGFYEQYF. The CDR3 nucleotides are TGTGCCAGCCGCCTCGCGCCTAGCGGATTCTACGAGCAGTACTTC.

The chain's CDR3 is CASSEVAGGPETQYF. The CDR3 region has the DNA TGCGCCAGCAGTGAAGTGGCGGGAGGGCCCGAGACCCAGTACTTC. The chain has TRBV10-2 and TRBJ2-5; 9 bases agree with TRBD2. The J segment lost 5 bases and the V segment lost 3 bases, leaving 7 bases of the junction unmatched. Germline CDR1 and CDR2: WSHSY and SAAADI. This CDR3 is built from 15 residues.

This rearrangement joins TRBV6-4 to TRBJ2-5; D remains unclear. With 6 bases removed from V and 0 bases from J, the gap between germline ends came to 8 bases. From germline, CDR1 is MRHNA and CDR2 SNTAGT. The CDR3 has 13 residues. CDR3 sequence (DNA): TGTGCCAGCAGCCCTACCCACCAAGAGACCCAGTACTTC. It yields the protein CASSPTHQETQYF.